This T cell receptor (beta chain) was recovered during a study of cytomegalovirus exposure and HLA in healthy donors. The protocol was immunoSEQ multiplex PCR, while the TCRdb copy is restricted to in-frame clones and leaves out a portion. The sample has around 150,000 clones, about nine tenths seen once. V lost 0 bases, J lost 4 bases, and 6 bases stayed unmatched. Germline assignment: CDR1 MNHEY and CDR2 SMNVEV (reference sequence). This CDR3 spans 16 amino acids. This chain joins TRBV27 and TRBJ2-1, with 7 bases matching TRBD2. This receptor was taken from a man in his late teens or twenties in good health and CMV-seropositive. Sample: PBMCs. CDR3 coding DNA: TGTGCCAGCAGTTTATCGTCTAGCGGCTTTTACAATGAGCAGTTCTTC. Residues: CASSLSSSGFYNEQFF.